The following is a T cell receptor beta chain sequence with its context. Each CDR3 protein is one row after TCRdb ran MiXCR on the 5' RACE reads. The sample has 70,000 to 80,000 distinct CDR3 sequences; around 7.7% are singletons. The V gene lost 4 bases and the J gene lost 5 bases, with 9 bases spanning the gap. The germline gives CDR1 MNHEY, CDR2 SVGEGT. CDR3 length equals 12 residues. This entry comes from a study of T cells after yellow fever vaccination. The sequencing here drew on CD8+ T cells sorted from PBMCs, taken approximately 11 days after the first yellow fever vaccination. This receptor was obtained from a man between 18 and 35 years old who received the YFV17D yellow fever vaccine. The V and J genes are TRBV6-2 or TRBV6-3 and TRBJ2-7; no reliable D call. CDR3 sequence (DNA): TGTGCCAGCAGTTTCGACTTGAACGAGCAGTACGTC. Its protein product is CASSFDLNEQYV.